The sample holds a few counts of the clone carrying this T cell receptor beta chain. Its target is not known. Here immunoSEQ multiplex PCR was the method, and the copy in TCRdb shows in-frame clones only, minus some. The data show fewer than 800 clones, 50% to 55% seen once. The source of the sample is a study of tumour-infiltrating T cells in Burkitt lymphoma. The wider study: All epidemiological Burkitt lymphoma subtypes were represented in the cohort.

CDR1 is LNHDA and CDR2 is SQIVND in the germline V gene (reference sequence). CDR3 length: 15 residues. V was pared by 10 bases and J by 6 bases, with 21 bases between. General observations from the study: Many Burkitt lymphoma patients shared several public clonotypes.

The chain recombines TRBV19 with TRBJ2-2, with D tentatively TRBD2 (7 bases). The sequence came from a human donor with Burkitt lymphoma. Material: tumor tissue. The CDR3 nucleotides read TGTGCCACCAATTGGGCGTGGGGGGGGCCCGGGGAGCTGTTTTTT. This gives the protein CATNWAWGGPGELFF.